This TCR beta chain comes out of a study of blood T cell repertoires in COVID-19. Study at large: Italy, Spain and the United States were the sources of the convalescent and acute COVID-19 samples. PBMCs, B-cell-depleted T cells, or T cells provided the cDNA or gDNA that made up the material.

Those enrolled, adults aged about 18 to 89 years, came from around 25 US areas. In the authors' workflow: Reference gene primer amplification in the assay estimated nucleated cell counts. Sequenced by immunoSEQ multiplex PCR; TCRdb stores in-frame clones only, minus some. V, J and clone size are those of that table, while D and trimming were read from the DNA. The sample records a few hundred thousand clones, roughly 80% being singletons. Sample: PBMCs or T cells enriched from blood (not recorded which). This sequence was found in a man aged 35 to 55 who had been exposed to COVID-19.

CDR3 DNA: TGTGCCAGCAGTTATTCTGGGCCTCCAAGGAACGAGCAGTACTTC. Protein sequence: CASSYSGPPRNEQYF. The V call is TRBV6-2 or TRBV6-3, the J call TRBJ2-7; D is uncertain. Trimming shortened V by 3 bases and J by 5 bases, and 17 bases separated the two germline ends. The CDR3 loop spans 15 amino acids. The germline CDR1 and CDR2 sequences are MNHEY and SVGEGT.